What follows are 13 T cell receptor beta chains derived from one specimen sequenced in a study of a mutant IDH1 vaccine in newly diagnosed glioma. The table came from immunoSEQ multiplex PCR; TCRdb's copy has only in-frame clones and leaves some out. The sample lists about 40,000 clones, about four fifths seen once, with about 2.2% in the top ten. The time point: week 11, during vaccination. Mutant IDH1 20-mer peptide, at 300 ug, made up each vaccine dose, with topical imiquimod. These receptors' targets are unknown. The sample here was PBMCs, taken from a glioma patient whose treatment included an IDH1 peptide vaccine. The receptor set was obtained from a man aged 35-49 years with glioma.

The V call is TRBV6-5, the J call TRBJ2-7, with unresolved D. CDR1 is MNHEY, CDR2 SVGAGI, per germline. V lost 0 bases to trimming and J lost 5 bases, with 11 bases between them. The CDR3 has 14 amino acids. The CDR3 DNA is TGTGCCAGCAGTTACTCCGCGGTTAGAGACGAGCAGTACTTC. This sequence encodes CASSYSAVRDEQYF.

The CDR3 reads CASRDTEAFF. The CDR3 DNA reads TGCGCCAGCAGGGACACTGAAGCTTTCTTT. This rearrangement joins TRBV23-1 to TRBJ1-1; D is unresolved. TRBV23-1 is flagged as an ORF with uncertain function. The CDR3 has 10 residues. V was cut by 6 bases and J by 3 bases, with 2 bases left in between.

This rearrangement joins TRBV9 to TRBJ2-7; a possible D gene is TRBD2 (5 bases). CDR1 SGDLS and CDR2 YYNGEE come from the germline V gene. Trimming cost V 4 bases and J 5 bases, with 13 bases left between them. The CDR3 has 13 amino acids. The CDR3 here is CASSPEPGNEQYF. The CDR3 nucleotides read TGTGCCAGCAGCCCGGAACCGGGAAACGAGCAGTACTTC.

The V and J genes are TRBV7-9 and TRBJ1-2, with 12 bases fitting TRBD1. This CDR3 is 15 amino acids long. The J segment lost 7 bases and the V segment lost 4 bases, leaving 7 bases of the junction unmatched. The germline V gene encodes CDR1 SEHNR and CDR2 FQNEAQ (reference sequence). CDR3 in DNA: TGTGCCAGCAGCTCCCCGGGACAGGGGGCGCGTGGCTACACCTTC. Protein: CASSSPGQGARGYTF.

The genes are TRBV28 and TRBJ2-6; D is uncertain. The CDR3 has 15 residues. Germline CDR1 reads MDHEN; CDR2 reads SYDVKM. V was shortened by 5 bases and J by 0 bases, with 8 bases between the two germline ends. CDR3 region: CASSRTPSGANVLTF. CDR3 nucleotides: TGTGCCAGCAGTAGAACTCCCTCTGGGGCCAACGTCCTGACTTTC.

This chain joins TRBV19 and TRBJ2-1; 9 nucleotides agree with TRBD2. This CDR3 spans 15 amino acids. In germline, CDR1 is LNHDA, CDR2 SQIVND (reference sequence). V was clipped by 6 bases and J by 7 bases; unmatched bases: 10. The CDR3 DNA is TGTGCCAGTAGATCCAGCGGGAGGCCCCCTAATGAGCAGTTCTTC. This encodes CASRSSGRPPNEQFF.

The J gene is TRBJ2-2, the V gene TRBV28; 8 bases agree with TRBD2. With V trimmed by 8 bases and J by 8 bases, 10 bases remained unmatched. The V gene's germline CDR1 is MDHEN and CDR2 SYDVKM. The CDR3 contains 14 residues. CDR3: CASGRGTSGGELFF. In DNA form, the CDR3 reads TGTGCCAGCGGCCGCGGGACTAGTGGGGGGGAGCTGTTTTTT. Complete variable domain (other parts from reference TRBV28 and TRBJ2-2): DVKVTQSSRYLVKRTGEKVFLECVQDMDHENMFWYRQDPGLGLRLIYFSYDVKMKEKGDIPEGYSVSREKKERFSLILESASTNQTSMYLCASGRGTSGGELFFGEGSRLTVL.

V gene TRBV5-4 combines with J gene TRBJ2-7, with TRBD1 matching over 7 bases. The CDR3 runs to 16 residues. Trimming took 4 bases from V and 0 from J; bases not matched to a gene: 10. Germline V lookup: CDR1 SGHNT, CDR2 YYREEE (reference sequence). The CDR3 bases are TGTGCCAGCAGCCAGACAGGGTTCTTTGGCTCCTACGAGCAGTACTTC. Amino acids: CASSQTGFFGSYEQYF.

V usage is TRBV2 and J usage is TRBJ2-3; 12 nucleotides match TRBD2. CDR1 is SNHLY, CDR2 FYNNEI, per germline. V gave up 7 bases and J gave up 10 bases; unmatched junction bases: 12. The CDR3 length is 15 residues. The CDR3 DNA reads as TGTGCCAGCAAGGTAGCTAGCGGGAGGGCCAGTGCGCAGTATTTT. As protein: CASKVASGRASAQYF.

This sequence joins TRBV5-1 and TRBJ2-7; the D gene is possibly TRBD1 (5 bases). With 1 base removed from V and 3 bases from J, the gap between germline ends came to 11 bases. This CDR3 has 14 amino acids. Germline V gene lookup returns CDR1 SGHRS and CDR2 YFSETQ. The CDR3 reads CASSLSGQGYEQYF. CDR3 DNA sequence: TGCGCCAGCAGCTTGAGTGGACAAGGCTACGAGCAGTACTTC.

This clone was detected once. The chain joins TRBV23-1 to TRBJ2-7, with D maybe TRBD2 (6 bases). TRBV23-1 is an ORF; its function is uncertain. The CDR3 sequence is 17 residues long. V lost 2 bases, J lost 3 bases, and 20 bases lay in between. CDR3 DNA sequence: TGCGCCAGCAGTCAACCAAACGTCGGGACTGATCTCTACGAGCAGTACTTC. It specifies CASSQPNVGTDLYEQYF.

The chain combines TRBV5-6 with TRBJ2-3; 10 positions agree with TRBD2. From germline, CDR1 is SGHDT and CDR2 YYEEEE. This CDR3 comprises 16 residues. V dropped 6 bases and J dropped 4; count of bases not matched to a gene: 11. As DNA, the CDR3 is TGTGCCAGCACCTGGACTAGCGGACTGGAAGCAGATACGCAGTATTTT. This gives the protein CASTWTSGLEADTQYF.

CDR3 protein: CASSRGQGGNTIYF. The CDR3 DNA sequence: TGTGCCAGTAGTCGGGGGCAAGGGGGAAACACCATATATTTT. This chain connects TRBV19 to TRBJ1-3; D perhaps matches TRBD1 (6 bases). Germline V CDR1 and CDR2: LNHDA, SQIVND (reference sequence). This CDR3 contains 14 residues. The V gene lost 5 bases and the J gene lost 4 bases, with 12 bases spanning the gap. Supplemented by reference TRBV19 and TRBJ1-3, the full variable domain reads DGGITQSPKYLFRKEGQNVTLSCEQNLNHDAMYWYRQDPGQGLRLIYYSQIVNDFQKGDIAEGYSVSREKKESFPLTVTSAQKNPTAFYLCASSRGQGGNTIYFGEGSWLTVV.